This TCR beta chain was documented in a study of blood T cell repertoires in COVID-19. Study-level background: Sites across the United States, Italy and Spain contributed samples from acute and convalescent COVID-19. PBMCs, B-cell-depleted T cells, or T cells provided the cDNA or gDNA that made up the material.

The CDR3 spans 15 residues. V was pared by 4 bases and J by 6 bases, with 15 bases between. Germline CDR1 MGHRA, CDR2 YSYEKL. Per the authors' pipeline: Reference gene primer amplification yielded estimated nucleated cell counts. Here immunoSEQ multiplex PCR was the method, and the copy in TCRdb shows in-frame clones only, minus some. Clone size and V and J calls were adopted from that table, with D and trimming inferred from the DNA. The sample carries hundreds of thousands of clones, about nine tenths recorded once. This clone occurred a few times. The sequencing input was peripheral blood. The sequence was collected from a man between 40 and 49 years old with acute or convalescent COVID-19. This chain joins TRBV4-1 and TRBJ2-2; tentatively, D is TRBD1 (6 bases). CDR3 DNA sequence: TGCGCCAGCAGCCCAACAGGGTCGAGGTCCGGGGAGCTGTTTTTT. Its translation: CASSPTGSRSGELFF.